What follows are 10 T cell receptor beta chains derived from one specimen sequenced in a study of blood T cell repertoires in COVID-19. Assay: immunoSEQ multiplex PCR; the TCRdb copy retains only in-frame clones and omits some. The sample has 150,000 to 200,000 clones, about four fifths seen once; the top ten hold 6.5% to 8%. Sequenced sample: peripheral blood. All receptors derive from a man aged 65-85 years with active or convalescent COVID-19.

V usage is TRBV6-6 and J usage is TRBJ2-3, with 10 bases fitting TRBD2. Trimming cost V 2 bases and J 4 bases; bases outside gene matches: 6. The CDR3 consists of 16 residues. Germline V gene lookup returns CDR1 MNHNY and CDR2 SVGAGI (reference sequence). The CDR3 DNA reads TGTGCCAGCAGTTACGGCAGAACTAGCGGGGCAGATACGCAGTATTTT. It codes for CASSYGRTSGADTQYF.

This clone was seen a handful of times. This chain connects TRBV12-3 or TRBV12-4 to TRBJ1-2, with D uncertain. V gave up 6 bases and J gave up 4 bases, with 12 bases separating them. The CDR3 extends over 13 amino acids. The CDR3 is CASRLNRGYGYTF. CDR3 nucleotide sequence: TGTGCCAGCAGGCTAAACCGGGGCTATGGCTACACCTTC.

The rearrangement joins TRBV7-2 to TRBJ1-2; 7 bases agree with TRBD1. This CDR3 is 13 amino acids long. The V and J ends lost 6 bases and 4 bases, in that order; junction bases with no gene match: 5. In germline, CDR1 is SGHTA, CDR2 FQGNSA. CDR3 sequence: CASSPQGSYGYTF. The CDR3 nucleotides are TGTGCCAGCAGTCCACAGGGGAGCTATGGCTACACCTTC.

The chain has TRBV20-1 and TRBJ1-5; maybe TRBD1 (6 bases). V lost 3 bases and J lost 7, with 13 bases in between. The CDR3 covers 13 residues. Germline V gene sequence: CDR1 DFQATT, CDR2 SNEGSKA (reference sequence). The CDR3: CSASVGGHQPQHF. Written as DNA, the CDR3 is TGCAGTGCTAGTGTCGGGGGGCACCAGCCCCAGCATTTT.

This clone was picked up one time. V and J are TRBV6-5 and TRBJ1-1; 10 bases fit TRBD1. Germline V gives CDR1 MNHEY, CDR2 SVGAGI. The V segment lost 7 bases and the J segment 4 bases; nucleotides outside the gene matches: 6. The CDR3 runs to 14 residues. The CDR3: CASNHGTGVTEAFF. The CDR3 nucleotides read TGTGCCAGCAACCATGGGACAGGGGTCACTGAAGCTTTCTTT.

This clone was recorded once. The chain couples TRBV19 to TRBJ2-1; perhaps TRBD2 as D (6 bases). CDR1 is LNHDA, CDR2 SQIVND, per germline (reference sequence). Trimming shortened V by 4 bases and J by 2 bases, and 15 bases separated the two germline ends. The CDR3 covers 16 residues. The DNA for the CDR3 is TGTGCCAGTAGTAGAAGCCTTAGCGGACCCTACAATGAGCAGTTCTTC. Translated: CASSRSLSGPYNEQFF.

This clone was recorded a few times. V is TRBV11-2 and J is TRBJ2-5, with TRBD1 matching over 10 bases. The CDR3 is 14 residues long. CDR1 and CDR2 from the germline V gene are SGHAT and FQNNGV. V gave up 5 bases and J gave up 2 bases; unmatched junction bases: 2. The CDR3 coding sequence is TGTGCCAGCAGCCCGGGACAGGGGCAAGAGACCCAGTACTTC. Translated, it gives CASSPGQGQETQYF.

This chain connects TRBV3-1 (or the pseudogene TRBV3-2) to TRBJ1-6; perhaps TRBD1 as D (5 bases). This CDR3 region has 16 residues. Germline V gives CDR1 LGHDT, CDR2 YNNKEL (reference sequence). Trimming pared 0 bases from V and 10 bases from J, leaving 16 bases between. The CDR3 nucleotides read TGTGCCAGCAGCCAAGATATCGCAGCAAGGGGATCACCCCTCCACTTT. The encoded protein is CASSQDIAARGSPLHF.

V usage is TRBV30 and J usage is TRBJ1-1, with D possibly being TRBD1 (5 bases). V dropped 1 base and J dropped 10 bases, with 13 bases sitting between them. Germline V gene sequence: CDR1 GTSNPN, CDR2 SVGIG (reference sequence). This CDR3 has 12 residues. The DNA for the CDR3 is TGTGCCTGGAGTGCCGGGGGGACGGGAGCTTTCTTT. Translating gives CAWSAGGTGAFF. Supplemented by reference TRBV30 and TRBJ1-1, the full variable domain reads SQTIHQWPATLVQPVGSPLSLECTVEGTSNPNLYWYRQAAGRGLQLLFYSVGIGQISSEVPQNLSASRPQDRQFILSSKKLLLSDSGFYLCAWSAGGTGAFFGQGTRLTVV.

V gene TRBV27 combines with J gene TRBJ1-6; D is uncertain. Germline CDR1 MNHEY, CDR2 SMNVEV (reference sequence). V shed 7 bases and J shed 9 bases, with 10 bases lying between them. The CDR3 consists of 12 residues. The CDR3 DNA is TGTGCCAGCACCCACGGGAGTTCACCCCTCCACTTT. Residues: CASTHGSSPLHF.